This passage covers 18 T cell receptor beta chains from one sample sequenced in a study of blood T cells in healthy people across ages. Primers used in a second PCR of about 6 to 11 cycles were a sample-barcoded 5' primer and a J-beta primer mix. TCRdb passed the 5' RACE reads through MiXCR, listing each CDR3 protein once. The sample consists of around 800,000 distinct CDR3 sequences, under 30% of them appearing once. This same sample was also taken into another study, of T cells of mothers and their children.

The sequencing input was blood. These TCRs come from a boy aged 10-17 years in good health.

The chain links TRBV29-1 to TRBJ2-1, with D perhaps matching TRBD1 (5 bases). The CDR3 has 12 residues. Germline CDR1 reads SQVTM; CDR2 reads ANQGSEA. V dropped 4 bases and J dropped 6 bases, with 10 bases sitting between them. Here the CDR3 reads CSVVKGANEQFF. The CDR3, as DNA: TGCAGCGTTGTAAAAGGGGCCAATGAGCAGTTCTTC.

The CDR3 is CASSPRIGDRNQPQHF. The CDR3 bases are TGCGCCAGCAGCCCCCGTATAGGCGACCGCAATCAGCCCCAGCATTTT. This chain joins TRBV4-1 and TRBJ1-5; D is undetermined. The CDR3 is made up of 16 amino acids. Looked up from germline, CDR1 is MGHRA and CDR2 is YSYEKL. The V and J ends lost 4 bases and 2 bases respectively, with 15 bases between them.

This clonotype has a handful of counts. The junction differs from germline at one of its ends, possibly a read error. The rearrangement links TRBV9 to TRBJ2-5; maybe TRBD2 (6 bases). Germline CDR1 and CDR2: SGDLS and YYNGEE. This CDR3 contains 15 residues. The chain's CDR3 is CASTKWDSYQETRYF. In DNA form, the CDR3 reads TGTGCCAGCACCAAATGGGACTCGTACCAAGAGACCCGGTACTTC.

J is TRBJ2-1 and V is TRBV5-4; 12 nucleotides match TRBD2. The J call may be faulty, since TRBJ2-5 better matches the DNA end. CDR1 and CDR2 (germline): SGHNT, YYREEE (reference sequence). The CDR3 loop spans 16 amino acids. The CDR3 loop reads CASSPRPSGGELTQYF. CDR3 sequence (DNA): TGTGCCAGCAGCCCCAGGCCTAGCGGGGGGGAACTTACCCAGTACTTC.

This clonotype showed up just a few times. This chain connects TRBV7-2 to TRBJ2-1; D ambiguous. The length of the CDR3 is 15 residues. Germline V gene data show CDR1 as SGHTA and CDR2 as FQGNSA. V lost 2 bases, J lost 0 bases, and 8 bases lay in between. CDR3 in amino acids: CASSLIGPSYNEQFF. As DNA, the CDR3 is TGTGCCAGCAGCTTAATAGGGCCCTCCTACAATGAGCAGTTCTTC. Filled out from reference TRBV7-2 and TRBJ2-1, the complete variable domain reads GAGVSQSPSNKVTEKGKDVELRCDPISGHTALYWYRQSLGQGLEFLIYFQGNSAPDKSGLPSDRFSAERTGGSVSTLTIQRTQQEDSAVYLCASSLIGPSYNEQFFGPGTRLTVL.

This clonotype appeared a few times. V gene TRBV24-1 combines with J gene TRBJ2-4; the D is unclear. V lost 0 bases, J lost 6 bases, and 14 bases lay in between. The CDR3 consists of 16 residues. Germline V gene data show CDR1 as KGHDR and CDR2 as SFDVKD. The CDR3 protein is CATSDLHWQSGNIQYF. The CDR3 DNA follows: TGTGCCACCAGTGATTTGCACTGGCAGTCGGGAAACATTCAGTACTTC.

The chain joins TRBV29-1 to TRBJ2-5, with unresolved D. Trimming cost V 3 bases and J 4 bases, with 6 bases left between them. Germline CDR1 and CDR2: SQVTM and ANQGSEA. The CDR3 consists of 11 residues. The CDR3 loop is CSVDTLETQYF. CDR3 sequence (DNA): TGCAGCGTTGACACTCTAGAGACCCAGTACTTC. Looking up the rest from reference TRBV29-1 and TRBJ2-5 gives the full variable domain: SAVISQKPSRDICQRGTSLTIQCQVDSQVTMMFWYRQQPGQSLTLIATANQGSEATYESGFVIDKFPISRPNLTFSTLTVSNMSPEDSSIYLCSVDTLETQYFGPGTRLLVL.

The chain uses TRBV12-3 or TRBV12-4 and TRBJ2-5; D might be TRBD2 (8 bases). The J call is doubtful: the DNA matches TRBJ2-7 better. The CDR3 is 19 residues long. The CDR3 region has the DNA TGTGCCAGCAGTTTCGCGGGACAGAGAATTAGCGGGATGCCCTACGAGCAGTACTTC. As protein: CASSFAGQRISGMPYEQYF.

This clonotype was detected a few times. The chain has TRBV7-9 and TRBJ1-2; possibly TRBD1 for D (5 bases). The CDR3 extends over 15 amino acids. The ends were cut back, 6 bases at V and 6 bases at J, with 20 bases in the middle. The germline V gene has CDR1 SEHNR and CDR2 FQNEAQ (reference sequence). The CDR3: CASSQKSGTFNGYTF. The DNA for the CDR3 is TGTGCCAGCAGTCAAAAATCTGGGACGTTCAATGGCTACACCTTC.

The V call is TRBV7-6, the J call TRBJ1-4, with D perhaps matching TRBD1 (5 bases). The CDR3 has 18 amino acids. V lost 5 bases and J lost 6, with 25 bases in between. Germline V gene data show CDR1 as SGHVS and CDR2 as FNYEAQ. The DNA for the CDR3 is TGTGCCAGCAGCCAGATTGCCGGGGCAGCCGGGGGGTATGAAAAACTGTTTTTT. It specifies CASSQIAGAAGGYEKLFF.

V and J are TRBV20-1 and TRBJ1-2, with 10 bases matching TRBD1. Looked up from germline, CDR1 is DFQATT and CDR2 is SNEGSKA (reference sequence). CDR3 length: 13 residues. V was clipped by 4 bases and J by 6 bases; unmatched bases: 5. The CDR3: CSANEGQGNGYTF. The CDR3 region has the DNA TGCAGTGCTAATGAGGGACAGGGGAATGGCTACACCTTC.

The rearrangement uses TRBV2 and TRBJ2-5, with D perhaps matching TRBD1 (6 bases). The CDR3 contains 14 residues. The V gene's germline CDR1 is SNHLY and CDR2 FYNNEI. V was pared by 7 bases and J by 1 base, with 13 bases between. The CDR3 DNA sequence: TGTGCCAGCATTGCGGACAGAGTCCAAGAGACCCAGTACTTC. It specifies CASIADRVQETQYF.

The chain recombines TRBV6-5 with TRBJ2-5, with unresolved D. Germline assignment: CDR1 MNHEY and CDR2 SVGAGI. The CDR3 loop spans 13 amino acids. V lost 0 bases to trimming and J lost 4 bases, with 6 bases between them. CDR3 residues: CASSYSKVETQYF. CDR3 bases: TGTGCCAGCAGTTACTCGAAGGTAGAGACCCAGTACTTC.

This chain joins TRBV7-9 and TRBJ2-1; D gene unclear. The CDR3 contains 13 residues. Deletions cut 7 bases from V and 10 bases from J, with 17 bases between. Per germline, CDR1 SEHNR and CDR2 FQNEAQ (reference sequence). The CDR3 sequence is CASTPPSVREQFF. The DNA for the CDR3 is TGTGCCAGCACCCCCCCAAGCGTGAGGGAGCAGTTCTTC.

This chain links TRBV7-9 with TRBJ2-5; the match to TRBD1 covers 7 bases. The CDR3 totals 16 residues. V was pared by 5 bases and J by 7 bases, with 16 bases of the junction left unmatched. The germline CDR1 and CDR2 sequences are SEHNR and FQNEAQ (reference sequence). CDR3 sequence (DNA): TGTGCCAGCAGCCTGGACAGGACGAATTCCAGGGGGACCCAGTACTTC. It encodes CASSLDRTNSRGTQYF.

This clonotype was detected a few times. The chain uses TRBV29-1 and TRBJ1-1; D unresolved. CDR3 length equals 14 residues. Germline CDR1 reads SQVTM; CDR2 reads ANQGSEA. V lost 7 bases and J lost 0, with 15 bases in between. CDR3 DNA sequence: TGCAGCGGGAGCAAAACCGGGTTGAACACTGAAGCTTTCTTT. Amino acid sequence: CSGSKTGLNTEAFF.

V usage is TRBV6-2 or TRBV6-3 and J usage is TRBJ2-7; 12 positions agree with TRBD2. Germline values: CDR1 MNHEY, CDR2 SVGEGT. The CDR3 is 17 residues long. V gave up 6 bases and J gave up 2 bases; unmatched junction bases: 11. CDR3 bases: TGTGCCAGCAGCGAAGGACTAGCGGGGCTTTTTACCTACGAGCAGTACTTC. Its protein is CASSEGLAGLFTYEQYF.

The chain combines TRBV7-9 with TRBJ2-5; D not certain. CDR3 length equals 15 residues. Germline CDR1 is SEHNR and CDR2 is FQNEAQ (reference sequence). V gave up 5 bases and J gave up 0 bases, with 13 bases separating them. The CDR3 is CASSPLGTNQETQYF. In DNA form, the CDR3 reads TGTGCCAGCAGCCCACTGGGAACTAACCAAGAGACCCAGTACTTC.